The clone carrying this T cell receptor beta chain was observed a few times. Its specificity is unknown. The data were obtained in a study of human T cells and chemical hapten exposure. On the study more broadly: It was small differences in pooled library volume that mainly caused per-sample TCR yields to vary. Study outcomes and limitations: Those TCRs sitting above 1 in 1000 frequency stayed the same with DPC sensitization.

Time point specified: healthy volunteer bleed at 2 weeks. Blood, whole and unfractionated, served as the source for total RNA extraction. Authors' methods: TCR counts had a median of around 94,000 per sample and spanned roughly 20,000 to 690,600. Each CDR3 protein is one row after TCRdb ran MiXCR on the RACE reads. These V and J calls derive from TCRdb rather than the authors' analysis. The sample includes 100,000 to 150,000 distinct CDR3 sequences, approximately 10% seen only once; the top ten take roughly 1.8%. Germline V lookup: CDR1 LNHDA, CDR2 SQIVND (reference sequence). The CDR3 length is 12 residues. V was trimmed by 6 bases and J by 3 bases, leaving 6 bases between them.

The sequence derives from a male donor in good health. Some clones in this sample may be carry-over from other donors' samples. The chain combines TRBV19 with TRBJ1-5, with D perhaps matching TRBD1 (5 bases). The specimen sequenced was whole blood. The CDR3 region is CASRQVNQPQHF. As DNA, the CDR3 is TGTGCCAGTAGACAGGTCAATCAGCCCCAGCATTTT.